This T cell receptor (beta chain) was identified during a study of OX40 agonist ivuxolimab in advanced cancers. Study-wide context: Averaging about 60 years in age, with a range of roughly 23 to 80, the cohort was 80% to 90% male.

This clone came up a few times. Antigen unknown. Findings and limits, study-wide: Nonresponders, in some cases, also had low normalized T-cell clonal expansion. Mean expanded clone counts were higher in CD8+ than CD4+ T cells. Which antigen the expanded peripheral T cells recognized is unknown.

Produced via immunoSEQ multiplex PCR; TCRdb's table is partial and in-frame only. The sample lists about 40,000 clones, more than 70% occurring once. The sequenced sample was CD4+ or CD8+ T cells sorted from blood, obtained in a trial of the OX40 agonist ivuxolimab. The receptor was isolated from an adult with an advanced solid tumor such as melanoma, head and neck, liver or kidney cancer.

The CDR3 DNA follows: TGTGCCAGCAGCGCGAGGGACGGAGGAGATAATTCACCCCTCCACTTT. Amino acids: CASSARDGGDNSPLHF. This chain uses TRBV21-1 with TRBJ1-6. TRBV21-1 is deemed a pseudogene. The CDR3 is 16 residues long.